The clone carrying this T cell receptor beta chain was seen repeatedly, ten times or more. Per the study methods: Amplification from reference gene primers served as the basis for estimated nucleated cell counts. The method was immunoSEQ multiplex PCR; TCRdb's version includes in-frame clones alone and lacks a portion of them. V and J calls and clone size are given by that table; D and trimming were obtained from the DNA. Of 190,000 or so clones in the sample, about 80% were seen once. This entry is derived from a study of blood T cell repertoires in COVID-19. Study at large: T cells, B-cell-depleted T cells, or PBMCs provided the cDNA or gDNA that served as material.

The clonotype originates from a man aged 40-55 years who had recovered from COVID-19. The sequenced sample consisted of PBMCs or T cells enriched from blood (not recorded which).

The CDR3 protein is CASSSPGTSGVNTGELFF. In DNA form, the CDR3 reads TGTGCCAGCAGTTCACCTGGGACTAGCGGGGTGAACACCGGGGAGCTGTTTTTT. The chain uses TRBV27 and TRBJ2-2; 13 bases are shared with TRBD2. The CDR3 covers 18 residues. J gave up 1 base and V 4 bases, and 6 bases lay outside the gene matches. Germline values: CDR1 MNHEY, CDR2 SMNVEV (reference sequence).